The 8 T cell receptor beta chains presented below share a single source sample, sequenced in a study of cytomegalovirus exposure and HLA in healthy donors. The PCR used 60 Vbeta and 13 Jbeta primers. Profiling relied on immunoSEQ multiplex PCR, and the TCRdb table lists in-frame clones only, not all of them. Altogether a few hundred thousand clones are present, about four fifths being singletons, with the ten largest covering approximately 2.8%. The sample comprised PBMCs. The origin of the receptors is a man aged 25-40 years in good health and CMV-seronegative.

This chain links TRBV6-5 with TRBJ1-1; tentative D call: TRBD1 (6 bases). CDR3 length equals 16 residues. Trimming took 0 bases from V and 6 from J, leaving 17 bases between them. The V gene's germline CDR1 is MNHEY and CDR2 SVGAGI. The CDR3 DNA is TGTGCCAGCAGTTACTCGATAGGAGGACAGCATTCTGAAGCTTTCTTT. It yields the protein CASSYSIGGQHSEAFF.

Turning to this clone: Relative to the germline gene, one junction end is altered; a read error may explain this. The V and J genes are TRBV5-1 and TRBJ2-6; TRBD1 agrees at 10 bases. The V gene's germline CDR1 is SGHRS and CDR2 YFSETQ. This CDR3 is built from 19 residues. CDR3 protein: CASSLAPRDRGTGASVLTF. CDR3 sequence (DNA): TGCGCCAGCAGCTTGGCCCCCCGGGACAGGGGAACTGGGGCCAGCGTCCTGACTTTC. The variable domain in full, completed from reference TRBV5-1 and TRBJ2-6, reads KAGVTQTPRYLIKTRGQQVTLSCSPISGHRSVSWYQQTPGQGLQFLFEYFSETQRNKGNFPGRFSGRQFSNSRSEMNVSTLELGDSALYLCASSLAPRDRGTGASVLTFGAGSRLTVL.

The sample holds one count of this clone. This chain links TRBV6-6 with TRBJ2-3; 8 nucleotides line up with TRBD2. The CDR3 runs 14 residues. V trimming: 7 bases; J trimming: 2 bases; junction bases outside the gene matches: 5. Germline CDR1 and CDR2: MNHNY and SVGAGI (reference sequence). In DNA form, the CDR3 reads TGTGCCAGCACCCGCGGGGGGTACACAGATACGCAGTATTTT. Its translation is CASTRGGYTDTQYF.

This chain joins TRBV29-1 and TRBJ1-3; D call uncertain. This CDR3 comprises 16 residues. V lost 2 bases to trimming and J lost 3 bases, with 17 bases between them. Germline CDR1 reads SQVTM; CDR2 reads ANQGSEA. The CDR3 spells CSVEFLHREFGNTIYF. CDR3 DNA sequence: TGCAGCGTTGAATTTCTGCACCGCGAATTTGGAAACACCATATATTTT. Complete variable domain (other parts from reference TRBV29-1 and TRBJ1-3): SAVISQKPSRDICQRGTSLTIQCQVDSQVTMMFWYRQQPGQSLTLIATANQGSEATYESGFVIDKFPISRPNLTFSTLTVSNMSPEDSSIYLCSVEFLHREFGNTIYFGEGSWLTVV.

This clone was recorded only once. The rearrangement links TRBV4-2 to TRBJ2-5, with D possibly TRBD1 on 5 matching bases. V lost 1 base, J lost 1 base, and 16 bases lay in between. This CDR3 is 17 amino acids long. The germline gives CDR1 LGHNA, CDR2 YNFKEQ. CDR3: CASSQVLTTDSQETQYF. CDR3 bases: TGTGCCAGCAGCCAAGTTCTGACGACTGACAGCCAAGAGACCCAGTACTTC.

The genes are TRBV27 and TRBJ1-6; D might be TRBD1 (5 bases). The CDR3 is 14 residues long. V was clipped by 7 bases and J by 11 bases, with 18 bases between them. CDR1 MNHEY and CDR2 SMNVEV come from the germline V gene (reference sequence). The CDR3 region is CASTPAGLGPPLHF. The DNA for the CDR3 is TGTGCCAGCACCCCGGCAGGGTTGGGGCCACCCCTCCACTTT.

V gene TRBV15 combines with J gene TRBJ1-1; the D is unclear. Trimming stripped 3 bases from V and 8 bases from J, with 13 bases between. Germline V gene data show CDR1 as LNHNV and CDR2 as YYDKDF (reference sequence). This CDR3 has 13 amino acids. The CDR3 reads CATSSLLAEEAFF. CDR3 bases: TGTGCCACCAGCAGCCTCCTGGCGGAAGAAGCTTTCTTT. Variable domain in full (rest from reference TRBV15 and TRBJ1-1): DAMVIQNPRYQVTQFGKPVTLSCSQTLNHNVMYWYQQKSSQAPKLLFHYYDKDFNNEADTPDNFQSRRPNTSFCFLDIRSPGLGDTAMYLCATSSLLAEEAFFGQGTRLTVV.

This clone appeared a few times. The chain recombines TRBV16 with TRBJ1-1; D is undetermined. Looked up from germline, CDR1 is KGHSY and CDR2 is FQNENV. The CDR3 extends over 13 amino acids. Trimming shortened V by 2 bases and J by 5 bases, and 9 bases separated the two germline ends. The CDR3 bases are TGTGCCAGCAGCCAAGATCGGGAGACTGAAGCTTTCTTT. Protein product: CASSQDRETEAFF.